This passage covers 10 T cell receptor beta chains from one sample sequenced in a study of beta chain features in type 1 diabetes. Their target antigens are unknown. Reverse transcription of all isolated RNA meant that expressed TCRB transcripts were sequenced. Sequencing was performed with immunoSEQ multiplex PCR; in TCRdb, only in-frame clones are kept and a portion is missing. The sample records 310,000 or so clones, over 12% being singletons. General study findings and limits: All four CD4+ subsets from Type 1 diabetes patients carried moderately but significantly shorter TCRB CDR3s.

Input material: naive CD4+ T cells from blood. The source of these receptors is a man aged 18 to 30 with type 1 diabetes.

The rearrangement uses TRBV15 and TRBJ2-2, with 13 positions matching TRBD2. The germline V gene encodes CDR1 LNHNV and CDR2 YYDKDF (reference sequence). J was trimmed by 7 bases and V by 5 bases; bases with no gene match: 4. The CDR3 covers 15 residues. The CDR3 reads CATSGTSGTVGELFF. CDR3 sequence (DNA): TGTGCCACCAGCGGGACTAGCGGGACGGTCGGGGAGCTGTTTTTT.

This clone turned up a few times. CDR3 protein: CASTPRSGKVQTQYF. CDR3 sequence (DNA): TGTGCCAGCACCCCCCGGTCAGGGAAGGTACAGACCCAGTACTTC. V gene TRBV7-9 combines with J gene TRBJ2-5, with D maybe TRBD1 (5 bases). Germline V gene lookup returns CDR1 SEHNR and CDR2 FQNEAQ (reference sequence). V was pared by 7 bases and J by 6 bases, with 21 bases between. This CDR3 has 15 residues. Full variable domain (outside the CDR3, taken from reference TRBV7-9 and TRBJ2-5): DTGVSQNPRHKITKRGQNVTFRCDPISEHNRLYWYRQTLGQGPEFLTYFQNEAQLEKSRLLSDRFSAERPKGSFSTLEIQRTEQGDSAMYLCASTPRSGKVQTQYFGPGTRLLVL.

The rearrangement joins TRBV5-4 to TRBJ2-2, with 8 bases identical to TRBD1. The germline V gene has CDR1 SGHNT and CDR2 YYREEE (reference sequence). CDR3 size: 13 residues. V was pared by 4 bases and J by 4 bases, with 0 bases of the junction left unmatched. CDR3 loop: CASSGQGTGELFF. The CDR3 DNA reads TGTGCCAGCAGCGGACAGGGCACCGGGGAGCTGTTTTTT.

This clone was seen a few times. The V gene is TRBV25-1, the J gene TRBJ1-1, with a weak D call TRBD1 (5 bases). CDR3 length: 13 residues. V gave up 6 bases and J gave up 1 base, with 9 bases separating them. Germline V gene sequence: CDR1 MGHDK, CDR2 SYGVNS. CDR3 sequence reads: CASRDSQNTEAFF. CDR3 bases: TGTGCCAGCAGAGACAGCCAGAACACTGAAGCTTTCTTT.

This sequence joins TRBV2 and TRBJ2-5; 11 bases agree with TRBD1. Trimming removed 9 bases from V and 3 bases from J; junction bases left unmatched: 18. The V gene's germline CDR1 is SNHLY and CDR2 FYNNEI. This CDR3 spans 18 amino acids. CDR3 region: CARDRGLVSPLQKETQYF. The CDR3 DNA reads TGTGCCAGGGACAGGGGGCTTGTTTCGCCTCTGCAAAAAGAGACCCAGTACTTC.

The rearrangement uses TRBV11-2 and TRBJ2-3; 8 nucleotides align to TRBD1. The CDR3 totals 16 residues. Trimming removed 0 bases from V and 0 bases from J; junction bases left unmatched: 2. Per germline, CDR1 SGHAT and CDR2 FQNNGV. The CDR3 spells CASSLETGASTDTQYF. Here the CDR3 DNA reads TGTGCCAGCAGCTTAGAGACAGGGGCGAGCACAGATACGCAGTATTTT.

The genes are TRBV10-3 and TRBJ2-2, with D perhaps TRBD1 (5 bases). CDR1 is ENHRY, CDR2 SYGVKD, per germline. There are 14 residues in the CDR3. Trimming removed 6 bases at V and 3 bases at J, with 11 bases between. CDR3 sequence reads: CAIRSQGDTGELFF. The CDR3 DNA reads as TGTGCCATCAGGTCTCAGGGTGACACCGGGGAGCTGTTTTTT.

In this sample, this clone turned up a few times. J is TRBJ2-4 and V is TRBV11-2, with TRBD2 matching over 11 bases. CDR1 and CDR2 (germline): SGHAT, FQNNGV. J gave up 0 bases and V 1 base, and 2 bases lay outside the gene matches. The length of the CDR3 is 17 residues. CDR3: CASSLGGLAVAKNIQYF. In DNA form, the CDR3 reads TGTGCCAGCAGCTTAGGGGGACTAGCGGTAGCCAAAAACATTCAGTACTTC.

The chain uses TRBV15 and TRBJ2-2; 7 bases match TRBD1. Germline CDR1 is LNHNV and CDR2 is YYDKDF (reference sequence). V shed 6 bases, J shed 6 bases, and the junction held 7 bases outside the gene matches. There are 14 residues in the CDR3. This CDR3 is CATSRDRGPGELFF. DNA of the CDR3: TGTGCCACCAGTCGGGACAGAGGACCCGGGGAGCTGTTTTTT.

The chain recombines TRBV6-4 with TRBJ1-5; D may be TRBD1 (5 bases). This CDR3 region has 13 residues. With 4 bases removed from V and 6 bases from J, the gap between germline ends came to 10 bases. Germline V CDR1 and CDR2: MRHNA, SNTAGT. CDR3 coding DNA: TGTGCCAGCAGTGTAGTGGGGGGTCAGCCCCAGCATTTT. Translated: CASSVVGGQPQHF.